This T cell receptor beta chain was recorded in a study of cytomegalovirus exposure and HLA in healthy donors. The primer mix had 60 Vbeta and 13 Jbeta primers. Generated by immunoSEQ multiplex PCR, the TCRdb table keeps only in-frame clones and is missing some. The sample shows approximately 140,000 clones, around 77% of them seen only once. Trimming removed 4 bases from V and 10 bases from J, with 16 bases in between. The germline V gene encodes CDR1 LGHNA and CDR2 YSLEER. This CDR3 spans 14 amino acids. V usage is TRBV4-3 and J usage is TRBJ1-4, with a tentative D call TRBD1 (5 bases). Specimen: PBMCs. The clonotype comes from a woman between 50 and 59 years old in good health and CMV-seronegative. The CDR3 loop reads CASSPGLGEGKLFF. The DNA of the CDR3 is TGCGCCAGCAGCCCTGGACTGGGGGAGGGAAAACTGTTTTTT.